This is a list of T cell receptor beta chains from one sample in a study of tumor-infiltrating lymphocytes in primary liver carcinoma. TCRdb passed the multiplex PCR reads through MiXCR, listing each CDR3 protein once. The data contain about 120,000 distinct CDR3 sequences, roughly 75% of them singletons. The specimen was tumor-adjacent normal liver tissue. The origin of the receptors is a woman between 55 and 75 years old with primary liver carcinoma and hepatitis B virus infection. The CDR3 runs from the conserved cysteine through the conserved F or W. A D gene is named only where the DNA matches it firmly. The size of a clone is reported for some rows only, either as once, few or many, or as a class for expanded clones.

v_gene	abundance	d_gene	j_gene	CDR3nt	CDR3aa
TRBV29-1	-	-	TRBJ2-1	TGCAGCGTTGATCTCCAGGGAGGTAAGCAGTTCTTC	CSVDLQGGKQFF
TRBV11-2	-	-	TRBJ2-3	TGTGCCAGCACGGCCGGGGCAGGGGGGCATACGCAGAATTTT	CASTAGAGGHTQNF
TRBV12-3/TRBV12-4	-	-	TRBJ2-1	TGCGCCAGCAGCTATAGGTCCAGCTGGGGCCCAAATGAGCAGTTCTTC	CASSYRSSWGPNEQFF
TRBV10-3	-	-	TRBJ2-2	TGTGCCATCAGTGTGTCAAGGGGTCCCTGGGAGCTATTTTTT	CAISVSRGPWELFF
TRBV29-1	-	-	TRBJ1-2	TGCAGTGTTGGCCGGGGGACGGGCGATCGCGGCTACACCTTC	CSVGRGTGDRGYTF
TRBV12-3/TRBV12-4	-	-	TRBJ1-1	-	CVSVVGAGTEALF
TRBV12-3/TRBV12-4	-	-	TRBJ2-2	TGTGCCAGCAGTCGTCCCTTTGCCAGAGACACCGGGGAGCTGTTTTTT	CASSRPFARDTGELFF
TRBV6-1	-	-	TRBJ2-7	TGTGCTAACGGGAGGGACAGACCCTGCGAGCAATACTTC	CANGRDRPCEQYF
TRBV4-2	-	-	TRBJ1-2	TGTGCCAGCAGCCAAGATCAGCCCTCGAGCTATGGCTACACCTTC	CASSQDQPSSYGYTF
TRBV29-1	many	TRBD1	TRBJ2-1	TGCAGCGTCGAAGAGGACAGGCCTCATGAGCAGTTCTTC	CSVEEDRPHEQFF
TRBV7-9	few	-	TRBJ2-1	TGTGCCAGCAGCCCCGGGATTAGTGGGATTAACAATGAGCAGTTCTTC	CASSPGISGINNEQFF
TRBV28	many	-	TRBJ2-6	TGTGCCAGCAGTCCGACAGATACGAGCTCTGGGGCCAACGTCCTGACTTTC	CASSPTDTSSGANVLTF
TRBV5-5	many	-	TRBJ2-3	TGTGCCAGCAGCCGGGACCCCCTAGCAGATACGCAGTATTTT	CASSRDPLADTQYF
TRBV29-1	-	-	TRBJ2-2	TGCAGCGTTGCTCCCCCAACAGGGGAGCTGTTTTTT	CSVAPPTGELFF
TRBV7-2	-	-	TRBJ1-2	TGTGCCAGCAGCCCGATGCAAGGGTATGGCTACACCTTC	CASSPMQGYGYTF
TRBV11-2	-	-	TRBJ2-7	TGTGCCAACACCCTAACGAGGGGGGCCAGGGAGCAATACTTC	CANTLTRGAREQYF
TRBV7-9	-	TRBD2	TRBJ2-1	TGTGCCAGCAGCTTCAATACCGGGACTAGCGTCTCCAAAGAGCAGTTCTTC	CASSFNTGTSVSKEQFF
TRBV28	many	-	TRBJ2-3	TGTGCCAGCAGAACACGACCGACAGATACGCAGTATTTT	CASRTRPTDTQYF
TRBV28	-	-	TRBJ2-1	TGTGTCAGCAGCCGCACCCTTAGCGGTTGGGGGATGGGGCAGTTCTTC	CVSSRTLSGWGMGQFF
TRBV6-5	-	-	TRBJ1-6	TGTGGCAGCAGTTACTCCCGGGGTGTGAATTCACCCCTCCACTTT	CGSSYSRGVNSPLHF
TRBV28	once	-	TRBJ2-1	TGTGCCAGCAGTTTAAGCATCAGTGAGCAGTTCTTC	CASSLSISEQFF
TRBV5-1	many	TRBD2	TRBJ2-2	TGCGCCAGCAGCTTCGCGGGGGAGACCGGGGAGCTGTTTTTT	CASSFAGETGELFF
TRBV12-3/TRBV12-4	many	-	TRBJ1-5	TGTGCCAGCACCGACAGGACAGATCAGCCCCAGCATTTT	CASTDRTDQPQHF
TRBV29-1	many	-	TRBJ1-2	TGCAGCGTTGAAGGGCAGGGCGATGGCTACACCTTC	CSVEGQGDGYTF
TRBV29-1	-	TRBD1	TRBJ1-4	TGCAGTGATAAGGGGGCTTTTAATGAAAAACTGTTTTTT	CSDKGAFNEKLFF
TRBV11-2	-	TRBD2	TRBJ2-3	TGTGCCAGCAGCTATGATAGCGGGAGTTTGTCAGATACTCAGTGTTTT	CASSYDSGSLSDTQCF